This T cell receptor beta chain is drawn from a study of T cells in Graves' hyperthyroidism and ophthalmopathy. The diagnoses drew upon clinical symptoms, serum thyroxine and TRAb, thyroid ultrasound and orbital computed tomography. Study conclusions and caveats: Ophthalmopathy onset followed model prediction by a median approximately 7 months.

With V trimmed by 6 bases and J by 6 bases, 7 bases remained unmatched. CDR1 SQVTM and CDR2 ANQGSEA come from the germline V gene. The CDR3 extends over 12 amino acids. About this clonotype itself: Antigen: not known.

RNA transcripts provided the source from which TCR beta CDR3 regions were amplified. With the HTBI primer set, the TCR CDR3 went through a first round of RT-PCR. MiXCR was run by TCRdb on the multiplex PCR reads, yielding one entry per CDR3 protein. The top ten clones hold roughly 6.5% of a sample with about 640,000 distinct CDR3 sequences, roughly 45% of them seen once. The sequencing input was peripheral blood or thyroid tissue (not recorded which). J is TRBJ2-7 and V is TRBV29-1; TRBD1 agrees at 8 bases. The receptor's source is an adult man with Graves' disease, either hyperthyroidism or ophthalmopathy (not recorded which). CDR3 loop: CSVKTGAGEQYF. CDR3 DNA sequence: TGCAGCGTCAAGACAGGGGCGGGCGAGCAGTACTTC.